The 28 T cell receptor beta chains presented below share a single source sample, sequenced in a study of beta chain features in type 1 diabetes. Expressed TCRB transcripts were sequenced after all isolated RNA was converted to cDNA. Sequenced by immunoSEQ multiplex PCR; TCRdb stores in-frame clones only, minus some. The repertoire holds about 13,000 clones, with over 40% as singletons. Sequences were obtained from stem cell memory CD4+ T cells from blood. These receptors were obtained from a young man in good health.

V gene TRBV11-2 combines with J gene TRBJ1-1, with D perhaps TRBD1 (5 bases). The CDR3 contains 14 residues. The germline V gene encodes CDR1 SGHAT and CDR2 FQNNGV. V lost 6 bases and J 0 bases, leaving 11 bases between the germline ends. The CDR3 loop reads CASRTRALNTEAFF. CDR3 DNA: TGTGCCAGCAGAACCAGGGCACTGAACACTGAAGCTTTCTTT.

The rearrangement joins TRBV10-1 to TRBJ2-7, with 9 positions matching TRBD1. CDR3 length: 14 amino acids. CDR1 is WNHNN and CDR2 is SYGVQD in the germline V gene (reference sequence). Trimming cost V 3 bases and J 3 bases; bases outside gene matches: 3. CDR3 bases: TGCGCCAGCAGTGATGGGACAGGGATCTACGAGCAGTACTTC. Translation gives CASSDGTGIYEQYF.

This CDR3 reads CASSPGGPPTDTQYF. The CDR3, as DNA: TGTGCCAGCAGTCCGGGGGGCCCCCCTACGGATACGCAGTATTTT. This chain connects TRBV27 to TRBJ2-3, with D possibly matching TRBD2 (7 bases). Germline values: CDR1 MNHEY, CDR2 SMNVEV (reference sequence). CDR3 length equals 15 residues. V was clipped by 5 bases and J by 6 bases, with 18 bases between them.

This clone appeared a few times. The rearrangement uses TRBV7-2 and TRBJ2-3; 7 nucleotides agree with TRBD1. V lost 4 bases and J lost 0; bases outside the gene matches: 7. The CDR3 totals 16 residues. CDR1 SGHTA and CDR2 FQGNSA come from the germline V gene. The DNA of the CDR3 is TGTGCCAGCAGCTGGGCTTCGGGACAGAGCACAGATACGCAGTATTTT. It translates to CASSWASGQSTDTQYF.

CDR3 nucleotides: TGTGCCAGCAGTACAGGGGGCGCAGACTATGGCTACACCTTC. Encoded protein: CASSTGGADYGYTF. The rearrangement uses TRBV28 and TRBJ1-2, with 9 positions matching TRBD1. The CDR3 spans 14 residues. Germline trimming cut 5 bases from V and 3 bases from J; bases unmatched to any gene: 4. CDR1 MDHEN and CDR2 SYDVKM come from the germline V gene.

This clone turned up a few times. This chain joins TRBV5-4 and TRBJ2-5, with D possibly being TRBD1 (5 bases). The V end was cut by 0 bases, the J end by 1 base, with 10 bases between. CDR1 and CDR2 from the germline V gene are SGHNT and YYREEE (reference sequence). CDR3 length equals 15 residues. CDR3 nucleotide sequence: TGTGCCAGCAGCTTGGACTTAGGGGTCCAAGAGACCCAGTACTTC. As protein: CASSLDLGVQETQYF.

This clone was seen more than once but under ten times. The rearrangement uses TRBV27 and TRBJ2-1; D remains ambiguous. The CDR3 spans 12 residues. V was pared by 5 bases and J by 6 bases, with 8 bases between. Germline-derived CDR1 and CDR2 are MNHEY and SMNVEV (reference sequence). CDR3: CASSGTINEQFF. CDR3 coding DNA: TGTGCCAGCAGTGGAACTATCAATGAGCAGTTCTTC.

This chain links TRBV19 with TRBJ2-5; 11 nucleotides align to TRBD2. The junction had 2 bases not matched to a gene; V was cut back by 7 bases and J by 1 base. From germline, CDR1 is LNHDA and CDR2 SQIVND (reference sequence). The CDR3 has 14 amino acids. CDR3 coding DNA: TGTGCCAGTAAGGGACTAGCGGCCCAAGAGACCCAGTACTTC. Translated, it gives CASKGLAAQETQYF.

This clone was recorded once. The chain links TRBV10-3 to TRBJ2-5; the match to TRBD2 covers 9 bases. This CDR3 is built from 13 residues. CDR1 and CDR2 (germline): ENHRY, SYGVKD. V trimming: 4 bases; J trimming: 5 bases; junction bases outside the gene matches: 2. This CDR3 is CAISGTSVETQYF. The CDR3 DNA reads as TGTGCCATCAGTGGGACTAGCGTTGAGACCCAGTACTTC.

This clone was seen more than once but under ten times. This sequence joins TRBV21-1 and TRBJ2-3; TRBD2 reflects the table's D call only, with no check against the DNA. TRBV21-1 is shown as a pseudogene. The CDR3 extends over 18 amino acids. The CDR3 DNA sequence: TGTGCCAGCAGCAAAGTTCGGGACTCCCCGCCAAGCACAGATACGCAGTATTTT. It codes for CASSKVRDSPPSTDTQYF.

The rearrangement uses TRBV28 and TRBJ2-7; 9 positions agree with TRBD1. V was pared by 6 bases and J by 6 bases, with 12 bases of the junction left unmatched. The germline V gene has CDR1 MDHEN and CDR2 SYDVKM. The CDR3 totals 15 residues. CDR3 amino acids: CASRLPRTGEGEQYF. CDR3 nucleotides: TGTGCCAGCAGACTCCCTAGGACAGGGGAGGGCGAGCAGTACTTC. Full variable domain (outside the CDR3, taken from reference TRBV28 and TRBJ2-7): DVKVTQSSRYLVKRTGEKVFLECVQDMDHENMFWYRQDPGLGLRLIYFSYDVKMKEKGDIPEGYSVSREKKERFSLILESASTNQTSMYLCASRLPRTGEGEQYFGPGTRLTVT.

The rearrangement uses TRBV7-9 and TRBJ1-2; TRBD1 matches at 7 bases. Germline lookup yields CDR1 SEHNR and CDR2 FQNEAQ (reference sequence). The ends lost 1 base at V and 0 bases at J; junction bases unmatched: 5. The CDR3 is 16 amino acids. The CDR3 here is CASSLGRGVANYGYTF. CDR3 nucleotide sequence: TGTGCCAGCAGCTTAGGCAGGGGGGTAGCTAACTATGGCTACACCTTC.

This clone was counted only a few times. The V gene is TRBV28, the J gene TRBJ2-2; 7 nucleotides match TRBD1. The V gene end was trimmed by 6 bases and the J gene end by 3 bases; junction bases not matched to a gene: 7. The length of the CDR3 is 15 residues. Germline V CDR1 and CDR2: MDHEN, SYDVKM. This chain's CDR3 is CASSPGQVHTGELFF. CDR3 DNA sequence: TGTGCCAGCAGCCCCGGACAGGTCCACACCGGGGAGCTGTTTTTT. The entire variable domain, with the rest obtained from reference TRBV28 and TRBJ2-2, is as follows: DVKVTQSSRYLVKRTGEKVFLECVQDMDHENMFWYRQDPGLGLRLIYFSYDVKMKEKGDIPEGYSVSREKKERFSLILESASTNQTSMYLCASSPGQVHTGELFFGEGSRLTVL.

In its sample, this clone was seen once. CDR3 coding DNA: TGTGCCAGCAGGGGGGGGGCGGAGGACTATGGCTACACCTTC. Its translation is CASRGGAEDYGYTF. The chain links TRBV6-5 to TRBJ1-2, with a weak D call TRBD1 (6 bases). Germline CDR1 and CDR2: MNHEY and SVGAGI. The V end lost 6 bases, the J end lost 3 bases, and 14 bases lay between the germline ends. The CDR3 is 14 amino acids.

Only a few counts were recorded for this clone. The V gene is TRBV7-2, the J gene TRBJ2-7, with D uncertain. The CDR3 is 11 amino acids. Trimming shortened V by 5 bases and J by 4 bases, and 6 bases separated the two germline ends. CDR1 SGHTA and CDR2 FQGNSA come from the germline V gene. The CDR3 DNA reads TGTGCCAGCAGCCCATTGTACGAGCAGTACTTC. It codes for CASSPLYEQYF.

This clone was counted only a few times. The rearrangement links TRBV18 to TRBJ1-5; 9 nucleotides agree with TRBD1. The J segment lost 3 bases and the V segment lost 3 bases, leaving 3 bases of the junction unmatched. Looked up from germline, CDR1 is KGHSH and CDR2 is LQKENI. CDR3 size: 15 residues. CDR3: CASSPGQGDNQPQHF. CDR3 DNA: TGTGCCAGCTCACCGGGACAGGGAGACAATCAGCCCCAGCATTTT.

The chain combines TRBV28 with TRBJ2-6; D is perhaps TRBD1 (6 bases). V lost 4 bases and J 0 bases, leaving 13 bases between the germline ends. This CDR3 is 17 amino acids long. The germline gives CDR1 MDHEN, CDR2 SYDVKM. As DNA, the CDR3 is TGTGCCAGCAGTTCCCAAGGGGGAAACTCTGGGGCCAACGTCCTGACTTTC. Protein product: CASSSQGGNSGANVLTF.

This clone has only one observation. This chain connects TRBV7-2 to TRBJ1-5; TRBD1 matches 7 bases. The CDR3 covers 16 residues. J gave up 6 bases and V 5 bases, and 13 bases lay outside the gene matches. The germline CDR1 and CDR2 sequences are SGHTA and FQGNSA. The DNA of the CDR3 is TGTGCCAGCAGCCGCGATACAGGGGTTAACGGTCAGCCCCAGCATTTT. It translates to CASSRDTGVNGQPQHF.

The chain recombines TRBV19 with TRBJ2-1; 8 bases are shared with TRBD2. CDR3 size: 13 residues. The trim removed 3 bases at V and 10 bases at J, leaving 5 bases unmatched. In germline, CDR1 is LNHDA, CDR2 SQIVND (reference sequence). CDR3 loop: CASSIRTSGEQFF. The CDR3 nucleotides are TGTGCCAGTAGTATTCGAACTAGCGGAGAGCAGTTCTTC.

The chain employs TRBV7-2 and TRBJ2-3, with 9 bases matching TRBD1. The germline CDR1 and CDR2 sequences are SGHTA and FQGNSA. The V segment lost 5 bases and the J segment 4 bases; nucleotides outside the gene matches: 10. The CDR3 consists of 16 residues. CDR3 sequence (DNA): TGTGCCAGCAGCACGCGGCGGGACAGGGCGGCAGATACGCAGTATTTT. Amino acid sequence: CASSTRRDRAADTQYF.

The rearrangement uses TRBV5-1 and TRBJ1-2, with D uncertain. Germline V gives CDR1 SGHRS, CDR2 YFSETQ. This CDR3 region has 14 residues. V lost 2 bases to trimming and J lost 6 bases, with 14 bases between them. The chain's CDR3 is CASSLSLPGNGYTF. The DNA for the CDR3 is TGCGCCAGCAGCTTAAGTCTCCCTGGCAATGGCTACACCTTC.

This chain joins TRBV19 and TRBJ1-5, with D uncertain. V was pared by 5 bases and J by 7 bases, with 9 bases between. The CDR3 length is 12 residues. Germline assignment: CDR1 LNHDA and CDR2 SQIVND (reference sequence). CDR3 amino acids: CASSQDVQPQHF. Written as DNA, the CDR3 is TGTGCCAGTAGTCAGGATGTCCAGCCCCAGCATTTT.

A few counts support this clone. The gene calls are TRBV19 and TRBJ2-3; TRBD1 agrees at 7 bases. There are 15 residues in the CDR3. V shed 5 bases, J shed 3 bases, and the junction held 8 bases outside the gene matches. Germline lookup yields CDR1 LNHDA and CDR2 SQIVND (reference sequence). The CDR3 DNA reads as TGTGCCAGTAGTGGAAGGACAGGTGGGACAGATACGCAGTATTTT. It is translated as CASSGRTGGTDTQYF.

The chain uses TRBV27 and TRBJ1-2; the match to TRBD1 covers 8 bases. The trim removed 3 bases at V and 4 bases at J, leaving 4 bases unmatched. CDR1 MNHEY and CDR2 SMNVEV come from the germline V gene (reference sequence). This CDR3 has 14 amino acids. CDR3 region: CASSFGQGGYGYTF. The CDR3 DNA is TGTGCCAGCAGTTTCGGACAGGGTGGCTATGGCTACACCTTC.

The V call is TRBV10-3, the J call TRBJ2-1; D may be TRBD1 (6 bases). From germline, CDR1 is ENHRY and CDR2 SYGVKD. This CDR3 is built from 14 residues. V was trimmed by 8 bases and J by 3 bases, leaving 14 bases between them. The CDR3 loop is CAIGVQGNYNEQFF. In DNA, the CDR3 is TGTGCCATCGGGGTCCAGGGGAACTACAATGAGCAGTTCTTC.

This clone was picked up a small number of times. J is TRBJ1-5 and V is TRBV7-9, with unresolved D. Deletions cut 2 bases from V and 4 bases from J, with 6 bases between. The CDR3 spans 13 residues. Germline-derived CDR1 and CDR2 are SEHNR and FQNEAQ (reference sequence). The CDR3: CASSLSVNQPQHF. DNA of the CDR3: TGTGCCAGCAGCTTATCCGTTAATCAGCCCCAGCATTTT.

This CDR3 is CASSSWTGGVSEAFF. CDR3 in DNA: TGTGCCAGCAGTAGCTGGACAGGGGGCGTCTCTGAAGCTTTCTTT. The V and J genes are TRBV27 and TRBJ1-1, with 11 bases identical to TRBD1. V was clipped by 5 bases and J by 6 bases; unmatched bases: 8. The CDR3 length is 15 residues. CDR1 is MNHEY and CDR2 is SMNVEV in the germline V gene (reference sequence).

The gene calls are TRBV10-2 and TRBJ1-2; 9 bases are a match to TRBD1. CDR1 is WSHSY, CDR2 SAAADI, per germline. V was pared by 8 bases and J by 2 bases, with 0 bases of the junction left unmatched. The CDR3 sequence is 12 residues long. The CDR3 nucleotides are TGCGCCAGCGGGACAGGGAACTATGGCTACACCTTC. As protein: CASGTGNYGYTF.